This T cell receptor beta chain was captured by sequencing in a study of Graves' ophthalmopathy and Graves' hyperthyroidism. The study's findings and limits: Among thyroid clonotypes expanded above 0.001 frequency, most also appeared in blood.

No donor had other autoimmune disease, uncontrolled infection, pregnancy or lactation. Serum thyroxine and TRAb, along with clinical symptoms, thyroid ultrasound and orbital computed tomography, were what diagnosis relied on. The PBMC fraction was derived from less than 11 ml of fresh peripheral blood. This clonotype was observed many times. Its antigen is not known. As the template, RNA transcripts were used to amplify TCR beta CDR3 regions. Amplification began with first-round RT-PCR using HTBI primers, then second-round multiplex PCR was performed. TCRdb fed the multiplex PCR reads into MiXCR, producing one record per CDR3 protein. The table includes about 400,000 distinct CDR3 sequences, about 16% detected once. Germline loops: CDR1 ENHRY, CDR2 SYGVKD. Trimming left V 8 bases short and J 2 bases short, with 12 bases between. The CDR3 has 13 amino acids.

This chain connects TRBV10-3 to TRBJ1-1, with a possible D match to TRBD1 (6 bases). Sequencing was carried out using peripheral blood. This clonotype was obtained from a woman younger than 35 with Graves' ophthalmopathy. The chain's CDR3 is CAISEGTNTEAFF. CDR3 in DNA: TGTGCCATCTCCGAAGGGACAAACACTGAAGCTTTCTTT.